These 20 T cell receptor beta chains share one sample of origin, sequenced in a study of CD8 T cells in ankylosing spondylitis. Whole-study findings and limits: What seemed typical of ankylosing spondylitis blood was a TCR beta motif built from roughly 8 highly homologous variants.

These receptors have no identified antigens. TCRdb reanalysed the 5' RACE reads using MiXCR and keeps one entry per CDR3 protein. The sample contains approximately 440,000 distinct CDR3 sequences, approximately 17% of which appear only once. The sequenced sample was blood, either unsorted or a sorted T cell fraction (not recorded which). The receptors here all came from a male donor with ankylosing spondylitis.

There are a few counts of this clonotype. The chain's CDR3 is CASGDYNEQFF. The CDR3 nucleotides read TGTGCCAGCGGGGACTACAATGAGCAGTTCTTC. The chain has TRBV2 and TRBJ2-1, with no clear D. The CDR3 length is 11 residues. V was shortened by 8 bases and J by 3 bases, with 5 bases between the two germline ends. CDR1 and CDR2 (germline): SNHLY, FYNNEI.

This clonotype was detected only a few times. V usage is TRBV7-2 and J usage is TRBJ2-1; D is ambiguous. V lost 0 bases and J 5 bases, leaving 8 bases between the germline ends. CDR3 size: 14 residues. Germline V gives CDR1 SGHTA, CDR2 FQGNSA. CDR3 coding DNA: TGTGCCAGCAGCTTAGCAGGTCCCCACAATGAGCAGTTCTTC. It translates to CASSLAGPHNEQFF.

The chain couples TRBV6-2 or TRBV6-3 to TRBJ1-5; 7 bases fit TRBD1. Germline CDR1 and CDR2: MNHEY and SVGEGT. The CDR3 length is 12 residues. Trimming took 10 bases from V and 4 from J; bases not matched to a gene: 4. The DNA of the CDR3 is TGTGCCATTGGGACAGTGAATCAGCCCCAGCATTTT. It specifies CAIGTVNQPQHF.

Concerning this clonotype: Being one base from a much bigger clone, this may be a read error. The DNA of the CDR3 is TGTGCCAGCAGCTTAACTAGCGGGAGCCACGAGCAGTACTTC. Amino acid sequence: CASSLTSGSHEQYF. This chain links TRBV7-2 with TRBJ2-7; 11 positions agree with TRBD2. This CDR3 comprises 14 residues. V trimming: 2 bases; J trimming: 5 bases; junction bases outside the gene matches: 2. Per the germline V gene, CDR1 is SGHTA and CDR2 is FQGNSA.

This clonotype was observed a handful of times. This chain uses TRBV29-1 with TRBJ2-3; 12 bases align to TRBD1. Trimming at V came to 7 bases and at J to 4 bases, leaving 6 bases not matched to a gene. CDR1 and CDR2 from the germline V gene are SQVTM and ANQGSEA. CDR3 length: 14 residues. The CDR3 region is CSGGQGAGADTQYF. CDR3 sequence (DNA): TGCAGCGGGGGACAGGGGGCCGGCGCAGATACGCAGTATTTT.

The rearrangement joins TRBV4-2 to TRBJ1-6; D may be TRBD1 (6 bases). The length of the CDR3 is 18 residues. Germline values: CDR1 LGHNA, CDR2 YNFKEQ. V gave up 0 bases and J gave up 7 bases, with 19 bases separating them. The CDR3: CASSQEGPSGVGNSPLHF. The CDR3 DNA sequence: TGTGCCAGCAGCCAAGAAGGCCCTTCAGGGGTGGGGAATTCACCCCTCCACTTT.

This clonotype has a handful of counts. The J gene is TRBJ1-1, the V gene TRBV12-5; D is possibly TRBD1 (6 bases). Germline V gene lookup returns CDR1 LGHNT and CDR2 FRNRAP. Trimming removed 4 bases at V and 8 bases at J, with 14 bases between. The CDR3 has 13 amino acids. CDR3 nucleotide sequence: TGTGCTAGTGGTTCTTTCCCAGGGGCGGAAGCTTTCTTT. Its translation: CASGSFPGAEAFF.

The sample holds a few counts of this clonotype. The CDR3 here is CSARDRKAGDQPQHF. CDR3 DNA: TGCAGTGCTAGAGACCGTAAGGCAGGCGATCAGCCCCAGCATTTT. The chain combines TRBV20-1 with TRBJ1-5, with no clear D. Deletions cut 0 bases from V and 5 bases from J, with 14 bases between. The CDR3 covers 15 residues. Germline-derived CDR1 and CDR2 are DFQATT and SNEGSKA (reference sequence).

This clonotype was counted between two and nine times. This sequence joins TRBV7-2 and TRBJ1-5; possibly TRBD1 for D (5 bases). CDR1 and CDR2 (germline): SGHTA, FQGNSA. V gave up 3 bases and J gave up 5 bases, with 11 bases separating them. The CDR3 has 14 amino acids. This CDR3 reads CASSFRRADQPQHF. The CDR3 DNA is TGTGCCAGCAGCTTTCGCAGGGCCGATCAGCCCCAGCATTTT. Full variable domain (rest looked up from reference TRBV7-2 and TRBJ1-5): GAGVSQSPSNKVTEKGKDVELRCDPISGHTALYWYRQSLGQGLEFLIYFQGNSAPDKSGLPSDRFSAERTGGSVSTLTIQRTQQEDSAVYLCASSFRRADQPQHFGDGTRLSIL.

This clonotype was observed a few times. V is TRBV24-1 and J is TRBJ1-1, with 7 bases that match TRBD1. Germline CDR1 KGHDR, CDR2 SFDVKD. The CDR3 has 15 residues. V dropped 4 bases and J dropped 1; count of bases not matched to a gene: 5. The DNA of the CDR3 is TGTGCCACCAGTGACCGGACAGGCCCGAACACTGAAGCTTTCTTT. This gives the protein CATSDRTGPNTEAFF.

There are a few counts of this clonotype. V and J are TRBV3-1 and TRBJ1-1; D remains unclear. The CDR3 is 12 amino acids. Germline V gene lookup returns CDR1 LGHDT and CDR2 YNNKEL (reference sequence). V was trimmed by 5 bases and J by 2 bases, leaving 6 bases between them. CDR3 nucleotides: TGTGCCAGCAGCGACGTAAACACTGAAGCTTTCTTT. This gives the protein CASSDVNTEAFF.

This clonotype occurred a few times. The chain employs TRBV10-3 and TRBJ1-1; D ambiguous. Between the trimmed V and J ends, which lost 4 bases and 0 bases, there was a span of 9 bases. Germline V gene sequence: CDR1 ENHRY, CDR2 SYGVKD. The CDR3 covers 14 residues. CDR3 loop: CAISGSNMNTEAFF. The CDR3 DNA follows: TGTGCCATCAGTGGGAGCAACATGAACACTGAAGCTTTCTTT.

The J gene is TRBJ2-1, the V gene TRBV2, with TRBD2 identical over 7 bases. The germline CDR1 and CDR2 sequences are SNHLY and FYNNEI. V trimming: 4 bases; J trimming: 8 bases; junction bases outside the gene matches: 5. The CDR3 contains 13 residues. CDR3 sequence: CASSAGGGDEQFF. The CDR3, as DNA: TGTGCCAGCAGTGCGGGCGGGGGTGATGAGCAGTTCTTC.

The rearrangement joins TRBV20-1 to TRBJ1-5; the D gene is possibly TRBD1 (5 bases). The germline gives CDR1 DFQATT, CDR2 SNEGSKA (reference sequence). The CDR3 length is 17 residues. Trimming removed 3 bases at V and 0 bases at J, with 18 bases between. As DNA, the CDR3 is TGCAGTGCTAGGGGCAGGGCTGGACCCCTTAGCAATCAGCCCCAGCATTTT. Protein product: CSARGRAGPLSNQPQHF.

In nucleotides, the CDR3 is TGTGCCAGCAGCCCGATAGCGGGGGGGACAGATACGCAGTATTTT. The encoded protein is CASSPIAGGTDTQYF. The chain joins TRBV6-1 to TRBJ2-3, with 11 bases fitting TRBD2. V dropped 6 bases and J dropped 3; count of bases not matched to a gene: 5. Germline V gene data show CDR1 as MNHNS and CDR2 as SASEGT. The length of the CDR3 is 15 residues.

The chain uses TRBV5-1 and TRBJ2-3, with TRBD1 matching 8 bases. The CDR3 has 17 residues. V gave up 3 bases and J gave up 4 bases; unmatched junction bases: 13. Germline CDR1 is SGHRS and CDR2 is YFSETQ. The CDR3 here is CASSSSLSRGRADTQYF. CDR3 DNA sequence: TGCGCCAGCAGCTCCTCCCTGAGCAGGGGGCGTGCAGATACGCAGTATTTT.

Note on this clonotype: The CDR3 does not end in the conserved phenylalanine or tryptophan, so this is likely a read error. The rearrangement links TRBV20-1 to TRBJ2-3, with TRBD2 identical over 7 bases. Unmatched junction bases numbered 2, after V lost 2 bases and J lost 0 bases. CDR3 length equals 14 residues. Germline CDR1 DFQATT, CDR2 SNEGSKA (reference sequence). This CDR3 reads CSARISGSTDTQYV. The DNA of the CDR3 is TGCAGTGCTAGAATTAGCGGGAGCACAGATACGCAGTATGTT.

This chain connects TRBV5-4 to TRBJ1-2; D ambiguous. The CDR3 runs to 15 residues. Germline V lookup: CDR1 SGHNT, CDR2 YYREEE (reference sequence). Trimming removed 3 bases from V and 6 bases from J, with 18 bases in between. CDR3 nucleotide sequence: TGTGCCAGCAGCTCGCCATCCGGGCCGGCGGATGGCTACACCTTC. Its protein is CASSSPSGPADGYTF. Using reference TRBV5-4 and TRBJ1-2 for the parts outside the CDR3, the full variable domain is ETGVTQSPTHLIKTRGQQVTLRCSSQSGHNTVSWYQQALGQGPQFIFQYYREEENGRGNFPPRFSGLQFPNYSSELNVNALELDDSALYLCASSSPSGPADGYTFGSGTRLTVV.

In this sample, this clonotype turned up a few times. The chain is built from TRBV6-1 and TRBJ1-2, with a tentative D call TRBD1 (5 bases). The V end was cut by 1 base, the J end by 5 bases, with 11 bases between. Looked up from germline, CDR1 is MNHNS and CDR2 is SASEGT. CDR3 length: 14 amino acids. This chain's CDR3 is CASSEDRRAYGYTF. The DNA of the CDR3 is TGTGCCAGCAGTGAAGACAGGAGAGCTTATGGCTACACCTTC.

This clonotype came up a few times. V usage is TRBV4-3 and J usage is TRBJ2-1; D gene uncertain. The CDR3 has 16 residues. The germline gives CDR1 LGHNA, CDR2 YSLEER. The V end lost 0 bases, the J end lost 2 bases, and 11 bases lay between the germline ends. The CDR3 DNA is TGCGCCAGCAGCCAAGATTACGGCCGTACCTACAATGAGCAGTTCTTC. This sequence encodes CASSQDYGRTYNEQFF.